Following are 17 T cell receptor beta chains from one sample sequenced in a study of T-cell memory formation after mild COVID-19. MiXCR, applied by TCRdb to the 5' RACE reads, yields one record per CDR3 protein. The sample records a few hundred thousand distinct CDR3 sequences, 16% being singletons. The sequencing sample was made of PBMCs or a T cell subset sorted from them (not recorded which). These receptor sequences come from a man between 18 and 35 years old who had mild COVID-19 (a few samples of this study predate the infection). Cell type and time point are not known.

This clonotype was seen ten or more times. CDR3 region: CASSLSDGAYEQYF. The CDR3 DNA reads TGTGCCAGCAGCCTTTCGGACGGGGCCTACGAGCAGTACTTC. This chain uses TRBV7-9 with TRBJ2-7, with D perhaps TRBD2 (5 bases). Trimming took 5 bases from V and 2 from J, leaving 13 bases between them. CDR3 size: 14 residues. Germline-derived CDR1 and CDR2 are SEHNR and FQNEAQ (reference sequence).

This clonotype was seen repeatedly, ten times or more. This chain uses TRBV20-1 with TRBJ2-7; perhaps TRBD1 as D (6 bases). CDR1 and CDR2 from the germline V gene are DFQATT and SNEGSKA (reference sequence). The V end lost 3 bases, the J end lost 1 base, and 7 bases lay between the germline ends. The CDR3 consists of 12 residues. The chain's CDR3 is CSASGQSYEQYF. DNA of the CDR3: TGCAGTGCTAGCGGACAGTCCTACGAGCAGTACTTC.

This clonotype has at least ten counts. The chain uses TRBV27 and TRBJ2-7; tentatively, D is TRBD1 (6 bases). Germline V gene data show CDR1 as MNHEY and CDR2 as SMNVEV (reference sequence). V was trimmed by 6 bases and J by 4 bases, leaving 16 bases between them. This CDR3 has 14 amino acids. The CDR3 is CASSLTGLGYEQYF. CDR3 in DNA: TGTGCCAGCAGCCTAACAGGGTTGGGGTACGAGCAGTACTTC.

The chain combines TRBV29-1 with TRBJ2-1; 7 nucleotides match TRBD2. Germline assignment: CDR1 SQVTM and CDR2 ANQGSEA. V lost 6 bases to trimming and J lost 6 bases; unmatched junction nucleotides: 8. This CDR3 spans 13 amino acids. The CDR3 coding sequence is TGCAGCGTGAACGGAGCGGGAATCAATGAGCAGTTCTTC. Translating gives CSVNGAGINEQFF.

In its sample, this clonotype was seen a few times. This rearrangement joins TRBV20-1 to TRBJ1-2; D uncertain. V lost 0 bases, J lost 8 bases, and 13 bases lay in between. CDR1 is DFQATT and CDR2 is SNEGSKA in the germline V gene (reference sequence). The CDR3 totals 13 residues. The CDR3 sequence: CSARELVVGGYTF. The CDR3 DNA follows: TGCAGTGCTAGAGAATTAGTGGTTGGGGGCTACACCTTC.

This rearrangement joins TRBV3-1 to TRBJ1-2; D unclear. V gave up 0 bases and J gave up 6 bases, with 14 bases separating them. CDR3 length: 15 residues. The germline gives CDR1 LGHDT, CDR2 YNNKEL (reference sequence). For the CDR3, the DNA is TGTGCCAGCAGCCAAGAGTTAGGGCGTCGGGATGGCTACACCTTC. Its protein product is CASSQELGRRDGYTF.

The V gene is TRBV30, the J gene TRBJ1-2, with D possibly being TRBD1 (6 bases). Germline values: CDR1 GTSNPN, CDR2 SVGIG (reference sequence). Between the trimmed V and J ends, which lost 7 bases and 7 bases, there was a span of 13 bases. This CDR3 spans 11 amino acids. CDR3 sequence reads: CASTGGLGYTF. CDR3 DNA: TGTGCCTCCACCGGGGGGCTTGGCTACACCTTC.

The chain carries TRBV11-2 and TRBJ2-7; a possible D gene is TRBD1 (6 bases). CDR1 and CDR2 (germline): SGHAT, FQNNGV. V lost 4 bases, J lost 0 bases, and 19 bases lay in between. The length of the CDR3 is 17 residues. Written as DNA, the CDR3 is TGTGCCAGCAGCTGGGAATACAGGGATACCAGCTCCTACGAGCAGTACTTC. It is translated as CASSWEYRDTSSYEQYF.

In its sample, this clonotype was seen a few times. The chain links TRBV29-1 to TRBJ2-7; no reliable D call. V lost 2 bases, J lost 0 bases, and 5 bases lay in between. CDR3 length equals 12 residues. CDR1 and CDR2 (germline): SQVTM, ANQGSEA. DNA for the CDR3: TGCAGCGTTGAATTTCCCTCCTACGAGCAGTACTTC. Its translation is CSVEFPSYEQYF.

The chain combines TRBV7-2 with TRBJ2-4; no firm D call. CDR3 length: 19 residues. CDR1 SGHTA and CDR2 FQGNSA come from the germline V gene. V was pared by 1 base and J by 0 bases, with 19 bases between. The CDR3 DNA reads TGTGCCAGCAGCTTAGTCCGTCGGGCGGACCAACTAGCCAAAAACATTCAGTACTTC. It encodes CASSLVRRADQLAKNIQYF.

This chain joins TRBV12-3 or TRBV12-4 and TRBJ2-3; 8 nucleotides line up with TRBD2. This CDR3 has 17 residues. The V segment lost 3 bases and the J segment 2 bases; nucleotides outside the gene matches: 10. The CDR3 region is CASSFELAGGPTDTQYF. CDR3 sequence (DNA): TGTGCCAGCAGTTTTGAGTTGGCGGGGGGTCCCACAGATACGCAGTATTTT.

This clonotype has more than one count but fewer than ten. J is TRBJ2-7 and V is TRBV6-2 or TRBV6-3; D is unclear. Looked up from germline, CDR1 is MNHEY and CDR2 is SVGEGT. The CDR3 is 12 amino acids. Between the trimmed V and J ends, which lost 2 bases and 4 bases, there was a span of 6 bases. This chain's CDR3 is CASSYPGYEQYV. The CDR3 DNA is TGTGCCAGCAGTTACCCTGGGTACGAGCAGTACGTC.

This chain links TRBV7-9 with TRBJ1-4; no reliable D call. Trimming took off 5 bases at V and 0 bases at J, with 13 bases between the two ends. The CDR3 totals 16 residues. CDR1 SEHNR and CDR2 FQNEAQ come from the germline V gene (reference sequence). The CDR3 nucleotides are TGTGCCAGCAGCCCCGGATATAGGCCAACTAATGAAAAACTGTTTTTT. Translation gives CASSPGYRPTNEKLFF.

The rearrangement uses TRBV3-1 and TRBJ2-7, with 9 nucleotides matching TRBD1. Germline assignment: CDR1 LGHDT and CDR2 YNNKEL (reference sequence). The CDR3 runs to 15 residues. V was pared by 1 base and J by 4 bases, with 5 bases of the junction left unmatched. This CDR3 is CASSQGTGQGYEQYF. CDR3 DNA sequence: TGTGCCAGCAGCCAAGGGACGGGACAGGGATACGAGCAGTACTTC.

The CDR3 DNA reads TGCGCCAGCACCCCCGTAGCGGGGGGGTCCGATACGCAGTATTTT. The encoded protein is CASTPVAGGSDTQYF. The gene calls are TRBV5-1 and TRBJ2-3, with 11 nucleotides matching TRBD2. The CDR3 sequence is 15 residues long. V was pared by 6 bases and J by 6 bases, with 9 bases of the junction left unmatched. Germline V gene sequence: CDR1 SGHRS, CDR2 YFSETQ.

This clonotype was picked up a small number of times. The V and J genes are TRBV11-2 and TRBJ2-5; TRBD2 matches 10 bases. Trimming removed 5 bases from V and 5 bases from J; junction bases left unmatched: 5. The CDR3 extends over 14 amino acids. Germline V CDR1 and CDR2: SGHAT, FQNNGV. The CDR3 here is CASSRTSGVETQYF. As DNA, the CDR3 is TGTGCCAGCAGCCGAACTAGCGGGGTGGAGACCCAGTACTTC.

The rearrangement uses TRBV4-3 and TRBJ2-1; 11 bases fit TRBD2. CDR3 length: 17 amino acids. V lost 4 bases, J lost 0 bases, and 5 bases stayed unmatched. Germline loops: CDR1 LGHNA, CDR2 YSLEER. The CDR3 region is CASSLYSGGASYNEQFF. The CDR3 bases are TGCGCCAGCAGCCTTTATAGCGGGGGGGCCTCCTACAATGAGCAGTTCTTC.